These T cell receptor beta chains were read from a single sample in a study of PD-1 blockade in classical Hodgkin lymphoma. Repertoires were generated with immunoSEQ multiplex PCR, while TCRdb's copy carries only in-frame clones and drops some. The sample includes about 58,000 clones, 88% of them seen just once. The sample in question was peripheral blood mononuclear cells (PBMCs), obtained before the second cycle of nivolumab. These receptors were taken from a human donor with classical Hodgkin lymphoma. Each CDR3 is given with its conserved first and last residue. A D gene is named only where the DNA matches it firmly. Not every row has a clone size; where given, it reads once, few, many or a size class.

j_call d_call v_call clone_size cdr3_nt cdr3_aa
TRBJ2-5 TRBD2 TRBV4-2 NA TGTGCCAGCAGCCAAGCCCAGACTAGCGGGTTAGAGACCCAGTACTTC CASSQAQTSGLETQYF
TRBJ1-2 TRBD1 TRBV27 NA TGTGCCAGCAGGGGACAGGGGATTTTAGCTTCCGACTATGGCTACACCTTC CASRGQGILASDYGYTF
TRBJ2-1 TRBD2 TRBV5-1 NA TGCGCCAGCAGCTCGACTAGCGGGGGGGCCGGCGATGAGCAGTTCTTC CASSSTSGGAGDEQFF
TRBJ1-4 NA TRBV5-1 once TGCGCCAGCAGCTTGTTCGGGGGTCGAAATGAAAAACTGTTTTTT CASSLFGGRNEKLFF
TRBJ1-1 TRBD1 TRBV5-1 NA TGCGCCAGCAGCTTGGGGGACAGGGGGATAAACACTGAAGCTTTCTTT CASSLGDRGINTEAFF
TRBJ2-3 TRBD2 TRBV6-5 NA TGTGCCAGCAGGAAACTAGCGGATCCTTTTACGCAGTATTTT CASRKLADPFTQYF
TRBJ2-7 NA TRBV6-1 NA TGTGCCAGCAGTTGGGCTTACGAGCAGTACTTC CASSWAYEQYF
TRBJ1-2 NA TRBV5-1 NA TGCGCCAGCAGCCTAACTCCGGGTGTCTATGGCTACACCTTC CASSLTPGVYGYTF
TRBJ2-3 TRBD2 TRBV2 NA TGTGCCAGCGTTGAACTAGCGGGGGTTACAGATACGCAGTATTTT CASVELAGVTDTQYF
TRBJ2-3 TRBD2 TRBV6-1 NA TGTGCCAGCAGTGGCAGACTAGCGGAGAATAGTGATACGCAGTATTTT CASSGRLAENSDTQYF
TRBJ1-3 NA TRBV12-5 NA TGTGCTAGTGGTTTCATCGTAGGGACTGGAAACACCATATATTTT CASGFIVGTGNTIYF
TRBJ2-3 TRBD1 TRBV7-3 once TGTGCCAGCAGCCCCGGACAGGGTTCGACAGATACGCAGTATTTT CASSPGQGSTDTQYF
TRBJ1-4 NA TRBV7-8 NA TGTGCCAGCAGCCTAGGCCCAGGGGAAAAACTGTTTTTT CASSLGPGEKLFF
TRBJ2-2 NA TRBV5-1 NA TGCGCCAGCAGCTTGGTTATGGGCATAGGGGAGCTGTTTTTT CASSLVMGIGELFF
TRBJ1-1 TRBD1 TRBV5-6 NA TGTGCCAGCAGCCCCCGCCGGGACAGCTGGACTGAAGCTTTCTTT CASSPRRDSWTEAFF
TRBJ1-1 NA TRBV5-1 once TGCGCCAGCAGCTTAGCACCCGGAGTGAACACTGAAGCTTTCTTT CASSLAPGVNTEAFF